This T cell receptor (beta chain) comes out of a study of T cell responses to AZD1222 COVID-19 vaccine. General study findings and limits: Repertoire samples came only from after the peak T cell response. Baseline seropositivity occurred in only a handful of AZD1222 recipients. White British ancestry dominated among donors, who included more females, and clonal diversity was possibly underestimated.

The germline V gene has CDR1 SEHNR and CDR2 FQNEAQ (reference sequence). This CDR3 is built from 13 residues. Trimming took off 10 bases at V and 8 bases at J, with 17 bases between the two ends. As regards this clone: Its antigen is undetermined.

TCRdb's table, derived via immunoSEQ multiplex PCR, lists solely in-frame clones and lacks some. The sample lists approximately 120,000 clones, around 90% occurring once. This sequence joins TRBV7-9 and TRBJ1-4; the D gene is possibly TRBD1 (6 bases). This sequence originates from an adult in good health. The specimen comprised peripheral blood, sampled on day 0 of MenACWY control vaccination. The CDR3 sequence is CATRDTLQEKLFF. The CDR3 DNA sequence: TGTGCCACACGGGACACTCTTCAGGAAAAACTGTTTTTT.